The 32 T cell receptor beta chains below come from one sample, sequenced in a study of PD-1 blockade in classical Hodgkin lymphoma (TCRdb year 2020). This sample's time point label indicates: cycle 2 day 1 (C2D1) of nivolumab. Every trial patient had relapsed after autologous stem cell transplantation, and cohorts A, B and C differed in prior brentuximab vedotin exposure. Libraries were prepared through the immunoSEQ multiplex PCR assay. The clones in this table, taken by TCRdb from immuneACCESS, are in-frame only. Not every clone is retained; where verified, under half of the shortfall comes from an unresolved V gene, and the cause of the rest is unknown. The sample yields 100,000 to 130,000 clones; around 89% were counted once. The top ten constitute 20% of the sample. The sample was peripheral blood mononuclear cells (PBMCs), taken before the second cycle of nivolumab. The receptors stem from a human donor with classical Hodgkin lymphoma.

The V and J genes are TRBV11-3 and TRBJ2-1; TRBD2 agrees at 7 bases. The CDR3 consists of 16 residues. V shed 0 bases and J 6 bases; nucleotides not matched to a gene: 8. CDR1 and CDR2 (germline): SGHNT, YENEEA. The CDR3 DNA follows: TGTGCCAGCAGCTTAGATCGGGGGAGGGAAGGCAATGAGCAGTTCTTC. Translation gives CASSLDRGREGNEQFF.

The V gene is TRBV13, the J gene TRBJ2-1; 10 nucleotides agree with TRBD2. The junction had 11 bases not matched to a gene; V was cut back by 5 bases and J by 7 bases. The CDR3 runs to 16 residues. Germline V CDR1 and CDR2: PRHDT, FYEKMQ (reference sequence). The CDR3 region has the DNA TGTGCCAGCAGCCTGGGGGGAGCGGGAGGGATTAATGAGCAGTTCTTC. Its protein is CASSLGGAGGINEQFF.

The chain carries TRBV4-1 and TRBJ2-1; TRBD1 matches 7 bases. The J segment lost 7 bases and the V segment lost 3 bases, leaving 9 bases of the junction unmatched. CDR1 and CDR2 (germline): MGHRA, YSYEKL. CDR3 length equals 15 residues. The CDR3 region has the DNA TGCGCCAGCAGCCATCCCAGACAGGGTCCAAATGAGCAGTTCTTC. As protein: CASSHPRQGPNEQFF.

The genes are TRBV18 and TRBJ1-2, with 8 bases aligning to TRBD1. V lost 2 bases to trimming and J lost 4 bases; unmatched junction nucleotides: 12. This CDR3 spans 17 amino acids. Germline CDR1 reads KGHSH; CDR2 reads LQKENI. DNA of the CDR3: TGTGCCAGCTCACCAGGGACAGGCAACATTTTGGGCTATGGCTACACCTTC. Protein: CASSPGTGNILGYGYTF.

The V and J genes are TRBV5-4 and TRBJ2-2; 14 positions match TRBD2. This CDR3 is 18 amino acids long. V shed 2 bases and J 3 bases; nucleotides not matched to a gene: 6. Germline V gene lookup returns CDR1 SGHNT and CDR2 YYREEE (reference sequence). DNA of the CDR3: TGTGCCAGCAGCTTCGGGACTAGCGGGAGTATTGACACCGGGGAGCTGTTTTTT. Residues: CASSFGTSGSIDTGELFF.

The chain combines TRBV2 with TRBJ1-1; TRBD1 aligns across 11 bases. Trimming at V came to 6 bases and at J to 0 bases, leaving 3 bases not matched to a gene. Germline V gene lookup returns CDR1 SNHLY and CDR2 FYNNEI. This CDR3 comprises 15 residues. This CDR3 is CASSRDRGLNTEAFF. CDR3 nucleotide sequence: TGTGCCAGCAGCCGGGACAGGGGGTTGAACACTGAAGCTTTCTTT.

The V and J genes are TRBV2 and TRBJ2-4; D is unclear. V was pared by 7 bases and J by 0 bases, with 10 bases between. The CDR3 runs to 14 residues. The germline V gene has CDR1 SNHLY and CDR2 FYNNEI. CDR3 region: CASTTRGAKNIQYF. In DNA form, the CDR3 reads TGTGCCAGCACTACAAGAGGAGCCAAAAACATTCAGTACTTC.

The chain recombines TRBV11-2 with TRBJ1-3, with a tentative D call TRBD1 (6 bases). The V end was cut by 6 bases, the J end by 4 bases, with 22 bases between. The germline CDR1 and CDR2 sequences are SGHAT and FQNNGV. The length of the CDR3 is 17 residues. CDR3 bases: TGTGCCAGCAGACCGACTCCTTACAGGGTTGGGGGAAACACCATATATTTT. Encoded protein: CASRPTPYRVGGNTIYF.

DNA for the CDR3: TGCGCCAGCGACCCTTTGGGGCCCCTTTTATCCTACGAGCAGTACTTC. Encoded protein: CASDPLGPLLSYEQYF. J is TRBJ2-7 and V is TRBV10-2; D possibly corresponds to TRBD1 (5 bases). Germline V gene data show CDR1 as WSHSY and CDR2 as SAAADI. The CDR3 consists of 16 residues. V gave up 8 bases and J gave up 1 base, with 21 bases separating them.

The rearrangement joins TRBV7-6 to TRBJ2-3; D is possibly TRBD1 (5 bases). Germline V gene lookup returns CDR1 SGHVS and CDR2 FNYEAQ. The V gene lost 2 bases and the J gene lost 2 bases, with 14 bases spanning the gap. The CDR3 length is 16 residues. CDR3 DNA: TGTGCCAGCAGCTTATCGGCAGGGCTCTACACAGATACGCAGTATTTT. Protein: CASSLSAGLYTDTQYF.

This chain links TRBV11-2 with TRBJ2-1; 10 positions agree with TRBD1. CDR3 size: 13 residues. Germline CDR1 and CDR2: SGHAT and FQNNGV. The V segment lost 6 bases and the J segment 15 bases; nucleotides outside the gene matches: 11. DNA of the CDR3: TGTGCCAGCAGACTTTCGAAGGGGGACAGGGGGTTCTTC. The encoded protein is CASRLSKGDRGFF.

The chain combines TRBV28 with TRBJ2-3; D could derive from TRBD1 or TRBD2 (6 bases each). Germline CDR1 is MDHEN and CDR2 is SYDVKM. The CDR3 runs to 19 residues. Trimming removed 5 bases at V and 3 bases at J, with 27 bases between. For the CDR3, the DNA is TGTGCCAGCAGTCCTTTCGGGTGGGTGGGAGGACAGACTACAGATACGCAGTATTTT. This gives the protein CASSPFGWVGGQTTDTQYF.

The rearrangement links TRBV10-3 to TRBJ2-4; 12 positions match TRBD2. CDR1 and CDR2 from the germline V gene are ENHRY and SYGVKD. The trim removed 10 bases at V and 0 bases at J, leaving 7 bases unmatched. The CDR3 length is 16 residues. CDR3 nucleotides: TGTGCCACCCTAGGACTAGCGGGACTAGCCAAAAACATTCAGTACTTC. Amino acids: CATLGLAGLAKNIQYF.

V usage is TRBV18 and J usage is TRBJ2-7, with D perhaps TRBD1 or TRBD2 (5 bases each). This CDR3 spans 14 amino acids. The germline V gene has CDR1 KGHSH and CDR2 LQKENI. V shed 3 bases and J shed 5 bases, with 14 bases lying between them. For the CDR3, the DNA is TGTGCCAGCTCACCCGGGACCCCTTTCGACGAGCAGTACTTC. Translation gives CASSPGTPFDEQYF.

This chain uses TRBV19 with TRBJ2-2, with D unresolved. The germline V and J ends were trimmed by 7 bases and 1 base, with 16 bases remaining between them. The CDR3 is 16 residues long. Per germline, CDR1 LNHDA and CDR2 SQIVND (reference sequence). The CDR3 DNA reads TGTGCCAGTAAGATAATGGCAGGTCGGAACACCGGGGAGCTGTTTTTT. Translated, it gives CASKIMAGRNTGELFF.

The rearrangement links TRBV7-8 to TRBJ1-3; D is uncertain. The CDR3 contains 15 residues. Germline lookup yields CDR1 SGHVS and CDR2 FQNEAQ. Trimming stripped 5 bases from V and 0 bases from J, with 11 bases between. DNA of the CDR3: TGTGCCAGCAGCCCCACGGCCAACTCTGGAAACACCATATATTTT. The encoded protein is CASSPTANSGNTIYF.

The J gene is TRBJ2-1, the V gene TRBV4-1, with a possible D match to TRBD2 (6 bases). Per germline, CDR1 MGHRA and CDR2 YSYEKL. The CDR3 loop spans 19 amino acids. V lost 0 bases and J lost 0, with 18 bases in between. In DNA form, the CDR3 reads TGCGCCAGCAGCCAAGATCTCTGGGCTAGCGATAGCTCCTACAATGAGCAGTTCTTC. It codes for CASSQDLWASDSSYNEQFF.

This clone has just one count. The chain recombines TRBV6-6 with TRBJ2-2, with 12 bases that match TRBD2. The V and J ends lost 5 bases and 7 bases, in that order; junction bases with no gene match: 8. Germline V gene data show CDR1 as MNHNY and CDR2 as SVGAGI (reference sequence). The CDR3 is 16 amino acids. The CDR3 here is CASSTGLAGRGGELFF. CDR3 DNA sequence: TGTGCCAGCAGTACCGGACTAGCGGGAAGGGGCGGGGAGCTGTTTTTT.

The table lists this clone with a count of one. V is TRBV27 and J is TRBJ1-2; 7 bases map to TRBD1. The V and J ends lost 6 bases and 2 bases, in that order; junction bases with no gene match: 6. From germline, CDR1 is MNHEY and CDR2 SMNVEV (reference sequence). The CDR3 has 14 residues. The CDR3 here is CASRSAGGNYGYTF. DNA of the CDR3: TGTGCCAGCAGGTCGGCAGGGGGAAACTATGGCTACACCTTC.

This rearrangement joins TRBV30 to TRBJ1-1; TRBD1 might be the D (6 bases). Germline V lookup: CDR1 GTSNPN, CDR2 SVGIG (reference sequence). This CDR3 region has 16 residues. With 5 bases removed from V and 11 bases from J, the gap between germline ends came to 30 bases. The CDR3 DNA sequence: TGTGCCTGGGGTGGGGGCGACTATAATGCTCTGAATCGTGCTTTCTTT. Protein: CAWGGGDYNALNRAFF.

The CDR3, as DNA: TGTGCCAGCAGCTCGCTAAACGAGCAGTACTTC. Residues: CASSSLNEQYF. The chain carries TRBV7-2 and TRBJ2-7; D uncertain. The CDR3 spans 11 residues. The V gene's germline CDR1 is SGHTA and CDR2 FQGNSA. V lost 4 bases to trimming and J lost 5 bases, with 6 bases between them.

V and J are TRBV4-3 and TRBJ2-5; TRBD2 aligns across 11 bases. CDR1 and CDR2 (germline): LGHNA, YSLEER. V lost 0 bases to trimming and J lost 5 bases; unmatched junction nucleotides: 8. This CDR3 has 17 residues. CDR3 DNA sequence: TGCGCCAGCAGCCAAGATAGGGCTAGCGGGAGGAGGGAGACCCAGTACTTC. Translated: CASSQDRASGRRETQYF.

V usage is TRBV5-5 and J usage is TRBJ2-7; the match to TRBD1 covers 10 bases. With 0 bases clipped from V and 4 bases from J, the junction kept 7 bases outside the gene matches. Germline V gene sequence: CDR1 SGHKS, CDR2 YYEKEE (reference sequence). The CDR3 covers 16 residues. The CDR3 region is CASSLDGQGGFYEQYF. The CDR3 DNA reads TGTGCCAGCAGCTTGGATGGACAGGGGGGTTTTTACGAGCAGTACTTC.

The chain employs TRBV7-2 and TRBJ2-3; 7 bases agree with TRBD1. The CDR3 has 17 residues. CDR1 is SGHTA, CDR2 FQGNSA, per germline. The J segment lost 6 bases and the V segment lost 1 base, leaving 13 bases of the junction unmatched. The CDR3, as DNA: TGTGCCAGCAGCTTAGAAGGACAGGTTAAGCCACGGGATACGCAGTATTTT. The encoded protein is CASSLEGQVKPRDTQYF.

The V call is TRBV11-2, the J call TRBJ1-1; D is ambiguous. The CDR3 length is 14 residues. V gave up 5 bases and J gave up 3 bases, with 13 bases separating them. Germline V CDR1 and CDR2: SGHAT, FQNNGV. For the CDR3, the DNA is TGTGCCAGCAGCCACGGTAGGTGGGACACTGAAGCTTTCTTT. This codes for CASSHGRWDTEAFF.

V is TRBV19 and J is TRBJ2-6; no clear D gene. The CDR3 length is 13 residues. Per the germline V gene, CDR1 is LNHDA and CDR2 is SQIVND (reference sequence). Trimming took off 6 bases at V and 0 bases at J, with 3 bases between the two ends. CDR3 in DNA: TGTGCCAGTAGGAGCTCTGGGGCCAACGTCCTGACTTTC. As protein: CASRSSGANVLTF.

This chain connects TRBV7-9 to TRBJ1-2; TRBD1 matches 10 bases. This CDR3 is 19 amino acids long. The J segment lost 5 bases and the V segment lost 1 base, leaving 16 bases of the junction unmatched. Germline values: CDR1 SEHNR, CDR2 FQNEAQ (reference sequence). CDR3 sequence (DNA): TGTGCCAGCAGCTTAGGGAGACAGGGGGCGAAAATAGGGGATTATGGCTACACCTTC. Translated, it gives CASSLGRQGAKIGDYGYTF. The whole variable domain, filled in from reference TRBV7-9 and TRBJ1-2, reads DTGVSQNPRHKITKRGQNVTFRCDPISEHNRLYWYRQTLGQGPEFLTYFQNEAQLEKSRLLSDRFSAERPKGSFSTLEIQRTEQGDSAMYLCASSLGRQGAKIGDYGYTFGSGTRLTVV.

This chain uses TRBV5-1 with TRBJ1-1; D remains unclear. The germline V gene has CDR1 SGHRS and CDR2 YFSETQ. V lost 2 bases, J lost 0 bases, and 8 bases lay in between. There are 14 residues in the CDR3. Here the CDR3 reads CASSLSGVNTEAFF. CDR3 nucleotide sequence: TGCGCCAGCAGCTTATCAGGAGTGAACACTGAAGCTTTCTTT.

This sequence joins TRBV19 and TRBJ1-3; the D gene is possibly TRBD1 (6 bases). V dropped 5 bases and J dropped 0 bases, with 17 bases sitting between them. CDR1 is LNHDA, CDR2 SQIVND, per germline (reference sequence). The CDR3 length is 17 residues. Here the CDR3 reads CASSALNRASSGNTIYF. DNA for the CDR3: TGTGCCAGTAGTGCTCTAAACAGGGCGAGCTCTGGAAACACCATATATTTT.

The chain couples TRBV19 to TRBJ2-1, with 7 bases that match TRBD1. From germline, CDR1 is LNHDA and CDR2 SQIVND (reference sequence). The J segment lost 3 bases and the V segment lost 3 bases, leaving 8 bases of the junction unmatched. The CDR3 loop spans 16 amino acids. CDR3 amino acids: CASSIPHNRGYNEQFF. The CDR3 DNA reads TGTGCCAGTAGTATCCCCCATAACAGGGGCTACAATGAGCAGTTCTTC. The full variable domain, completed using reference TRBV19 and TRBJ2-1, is DGGITQSPKYLFRKEGQNVTLSCEQNLNHDAMYWYRQDPGQGLRLIYYSQIVNDFQKGDIAEGYSVSREKKESFPLTVTSAQKNPTAFYLCASSIPHNRGYNEQFFGPGTRLTVL.

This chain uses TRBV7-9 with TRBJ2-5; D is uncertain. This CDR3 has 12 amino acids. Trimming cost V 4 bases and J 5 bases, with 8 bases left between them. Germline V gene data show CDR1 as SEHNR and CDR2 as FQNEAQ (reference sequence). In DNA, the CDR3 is TGTGCCAGCAGCTCGTTAGATGAGACCCAGTACTTC. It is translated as CASSSLDETQYF.

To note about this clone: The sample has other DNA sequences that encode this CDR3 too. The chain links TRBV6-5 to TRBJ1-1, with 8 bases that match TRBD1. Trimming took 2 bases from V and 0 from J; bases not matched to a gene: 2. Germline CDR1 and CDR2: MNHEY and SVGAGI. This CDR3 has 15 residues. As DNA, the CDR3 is TGTGCCAGCAGTTACGACAGGGGAGTGAACACTGAAGCTTTCTTT. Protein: CASSYDRGVNTEAFF.